Listed below are T cell receptor beta chains from one sample, sequenced in a study of blood T cell repertoires in COVID-19. The assay was immunoSEQ multiplex PCR, and TCRdb's table has in-frame clones only and misses some. The repertoire holds around 250,000 clones, around 80% seen once, with about 15% in the top ten. The sequencing input was PBMCs or T cells enriched from blood (not recorded which). The receptors derive from a man aged 40-49 years who had recovered from COVID-19. CDR3s include the opening cysteine and the closing phenylalanine or tryptophan. Fields, in order: J gene, V gene, CDR3 protein.

j_gene: TRBJ1-2; v_gene: TRBV9; CDR3aa: CASSVGGAAISYGYTF
j_gene: TRBJ2-3; v_gene: TRBV5-1; CDR3aa: CASSLVGHSTDTQYF
j_gene: TRBJ2-1; v_gene: TRBV3-1/TRBV3-2; CDR3aa: CASSQDYGLAGGSDEQFF
j_gene: TRBJ2-7; v_gene: TRBV28; CDR3aa: CASSLSSGSEEQYF
j_gene: TRBJ1-3; v_gene: TRBV28; CDR3aa: CAASRVDIYF
j_gene: TRBJ1-5; v_gene: TRBV7-2; CDR3aa: CASSLANRDDQPQHF
j_gene: TRBJ1-3; v_gene: TRBV19; CDR3aa: CASRPPGGRENTIYF
j_gene: TRBJ2-7; v_gene: TRBV13; CDR3aa: CASSPIKGGEQYF
j_gene: TRBJ2-1; v_gene: TRBV10-3; CDR3aa: CAISYSGGAQNEQFF
j_gene: TRBJ2-5; v_gene: TRBV5-1; CDR3aa: CASSHRTGETQYF
j_gene: TRBJ2-3; v_gene: TRBV6-5; CDR3aa: CASRGLAGSTDTQYF